These 28 T cell receptor beta chains originate from one sample sequenced in a study of T cells expressing NK-cell markers. From the 5' RACE reads, TCRdb lists one entry per CDR3 protein and no DNA. Its clone listing holds over 200,000 distinct CDR3 sequences. The sample comprised blood T cells: a sorted CD56 or NKG2C T cell subset, CD4+ or CD8+ T cells, or bulk PBMC T cells (not recorded which). The source of these receptors is a man younger than 35 in good health.

The V and J genes are TRBV3-1 and TRBJ1-1. CDR1 and CDR2 (germline): LGHDT, YNNKEL (reference sequence). The CDR3 totals 16 residues. This chain's CDR3 is CASSPGEVRVNTEAFF.

The V and J genes are TRBV12-3 or TRBV12-4 and TRBJ2-3; the D gene TCRdb calls, TRBD2, cannot be checked with no DNA. This CDR3 region has 16 residues. CDR3: CASSSTPAVITDTQYF.

This rearrangement joins TRBV7-2 to TRBJ1-6. Germline V gene lookup returns CDR1 SGHTA and CDR2 FQGNSA. This CDR3 has 15 amino acids. CDR3 amino acids: CASSLRRGRSSPLHF.

V and J are TRBV12-3 or TRBV12-4 and TRBJ2-3; the TCRdb D gene call, TRBD1, has no DNA to confirm it. This CDR3 has 18 amino acids. The CDR3 sequence: CASSGIAQGRVGTDTQYF.

The V call is TRBV5-1, the J call TRBJ1-5; TCRdb's D call, TRBD1, is unchecked because there is no DNA. Germline CDR1 is SGHRS and CDR2 is YFSETQ. The CDR3 consists of 17 residues. CDR3 protein: CASSLVRSVQRGQPQHF.

The rearrangement links TRBV6-5 to TRBJ2-1; absent DNA, TCRdb's TRBD2 call cannot be checked. Germline values: CDR1 MNHEY, CDR2 SVGAGI. The CDR3 has 16 amino acids. The CDR3 loop reads CASSYLPSGHGDEQFF.

The chain employs TRBV27 and TRBJ2-7; TCRdb designates TRBD1, a call that cannot be tested without DNA. From germline, CDR1 is MNHEY and CDR2 SMNVEV (reference sequence). The CDR3 is 15 residues long. The CDR3 spells CASSLSGTGSYEQYF.

The chain uses TRBV3-1 and TRBJ2-7; checking the TCRdb D call of TRBD1 is not possible without DNA. Germline CDR1 LGHDT, CDR2 YNNKEL (reference sequence). CDR3 length equals 14 residues. The CDR3: CASSQGRRGNEQYF.

This rearrangement joins TRBV12-3 or TRBV12-4 to TRBJ2-1; TCRdb picks TRBD2, but there is no DNA to check that call. The CDR3 contains 15 residues. Here the CDR3 reads CASRSGLSSYNEQFF.

CDR3 loop: CASSPRGRANYGYTF. V is TRBV12-3 or TRBV12-4 and J is TRBJ1-2; as DNA is missing, the TRBD1 call by TCRdb cannot be tested. This CDR3 is 15 amino acids long.

The genes are TRBV30 and TRBJ2-1. CDR3 size: 12 residues. Germline CDR1 is GTSNPN and CDR2 is SVGIG (reference sequence). The CDR3 is CAWSVGDLGQFF.

The rearrangement joins TRBV20-1 to TRBJ2-2; without DNA, the TCRdb call of TRBD1 cannot be checked. The CDR3 sequence is 16 residues long. CDR1 is DFQATT, CDR2 SNEGSKA, per germline (reference sequence). The CDR3 sequence is CSARVTGTANTGELFF.

This chain uses TRBV12-3 or TRBV12-4 with TRBJ2-7; TCRdb lists TRBD2, though no DNA is available to test this call. This CDR3 contains 16 residues. This chain's CDR3 is CASSRLDGTPGDEQYF.

The genes are TRBV11-3 and TRBJ2-1. The CDR3 length is 15 residues. From germline, CDR1 is SGHNT and CDR2 YENEEA. This CDR3 is CASSLDGYQNNEQFF.

The chain uses TRBV6-2 or TRBV6-3 and TRBJ1-1. Germline assignment: CDR1 MNHEY and CDR2 SVGEGT. The CDR3 sequence is 13 residues long. CDR3 in amino acids: CASSYRLLAEAFF.

The chain couples TRBV5-1 to TRBJ2-3; checking the TCRdb D call of TRBD1 is not possible without DNA. The CDR3 consists of 13 residues. Germline assignment: CDR1 SGHRS and CDR2 YFSETQ. The CDR3 spells CASSGGLPDTQYF.

The chain carries TRBV6-2 or TRBV6-3 and TRBJ2-2. Germline V gene lookup returns CDR1 MNHEY and CDR2 SVGEGT. The CDR3 is 13 residues long. The CDR3 loop reads CASSYMATGELFF.

The chain uses TRBV6-1 and TRBJ2-1; absent DNA, TCRdb's TRBD1 call cannot be checked. In germline, CDR1 is MNHNS, CDR2 SASEGT. The CDR3 extends over 15 amino acids. The CDR3 region is CASSQGALSYNEQFF.

The chain carries TRBV7-6 and TRBJ2-5; TCRdb picks TRBD2, but there is no DNA to check that call. The CDR3 has 15 amino acids. CDR1 is SGHVS and CDR2 is FNYEAQ in the germline V gene. CDR3 sequence: CASSLLAEYQETQYF.

V usage is TRBV4-1 and J usage is TRBJ2-5; TCRdb proposes TRBD1, but this gene call is untestable without DNA. This CDR3 spans 18 amino acids. Germline-derived CDR1 and CDR2 are MGHRA and YSYEKL. The chain's CDR3 is CASSQGEQDRRDKETQYF.

The genes are TRBV7-2 and TRBJ2-7; checking the TCRdb D call of TRBD1 is not possible without DNA. Germline CDR1 SGHTA, CDR2 FQGNSA. This CDR3 region has 16 residues. CDR3 loop: CASSSSSGTGSYEQYF.

V gene TRBV29-1 combines with J gene TRBJ2-3; the TCRdb call, TRBD1, lacks DNA for checking. The CDR3 is made up of 14 amino acids. Per the germline V gene, CDR1 is SQVTM and CDR2 is ANQGSEA. CDR3 amino acids: CSVERTGVTDTQYF.

The chain recombines TRBV11-2 with TRBJ2-1. This CDR3 spans 12 amino acids. CDR1 and CDR2 from the germline V gene are SGHAT and FQNNGV. The CDR3 protein is CASSPKGREQFF.

The chain uses TRBV7-2 and TRBJ2-5; the D call from TCRdb, TRBD2, cannot be confirmed without DNA. CDR3 length: 13 amino acids. The germline CDR1 and CDR2 sequences are SGHTA and FQGNSA. The CDR3 spells CASSTREGETQYF.

The V call is TRBV7-2, the J call TRBJ2-1; no DNA is available, so the TRBD2 call from TCRdb remains unchecked. Germline CDR1 is SGHTA and CDR2 is FQGNSA. The length of the CDR3 is 14 residues. The CDR3 is CAGPATVTTDEQFF.

V and J are TRBV11-2 and TRBJ2-1; the D call from TCRdb, TRBD2, cannot be confirmed without DNA. CDR3 length equals 16 residues. Germline CDR1 and CDR2: SGHAT and FQNNGV. The CDR3 reads CASSFGTSGRAPKQFF.

The chain recombines TRBV12-3 or TRBV12-4 with TRBJ2-3; TCRdb selects TRBD1, and the lack of DNA leaves this call unchecked. The CDR3 is 18 amino acids. The CDR3: CASSFWGSGAGVTDTQYF.

Here the CDR3 reads CSARVDNTLGDEQYF. The rearrangement joins TRBV20-1 to TRBJ2-7. The CDR3 runs to 15 residues. CDR1 and CDR2 (germline): DFQATT, SNEGSKA (reference sequence).